This entry features one TCR beta chain sequence. The antigen remains undetermined. This table comes from immunoSEQ multiplex PCR, and its TCRdb copy is limited to in-frame clones, with some not included. Among about 480,000 clones listed, approximately 88% were seen once. This CDR3 spans 12 amino acids. In germline, CDR1 is LGHDT, CDR2 YNNKEL (reference sequence). With 4 bases removed from V and 2 bases from J, the gap between germline ends came to 6 bases. Sample treatment: some 20 received Ad26.COV2.S at low or high dose, single or two shots; 5 received placebo; per-sample allocation not given. Repertoires come from day 63 after the first vaccine or placebo injection. Recruitment in Boston yielded a donor of adult age, 18-55 years. The sample originates from a study of Ad26.COV2.S vaccination and SARS-CoV-2 variants. For the study at large: By the intramuscular route, Ad26.COV2.S was given once, or twice 56 days apart. Study conclusions and caveats: Comparability of non-spike TCR breadth was observed across vaccine and placebo recipients.

The receptor was derived from a person between 18 and 65 years old who received the Ad26.COV2.S COVID-19 vaccine or a placebo. The sample was peripheral blood, taken in a trial of Ad26.COV2.S vaccine versus placebo. This chain connects TRBV3-1 (or the pseudogene TRBV3-2) to TRBJ2-7; the D is unclear. CDR3 sequence (DNA): TGTGCCAGCAGCCGGGTAGCCTACGAGCAGTACTTC. Translated: CASSRVAYEQYF.